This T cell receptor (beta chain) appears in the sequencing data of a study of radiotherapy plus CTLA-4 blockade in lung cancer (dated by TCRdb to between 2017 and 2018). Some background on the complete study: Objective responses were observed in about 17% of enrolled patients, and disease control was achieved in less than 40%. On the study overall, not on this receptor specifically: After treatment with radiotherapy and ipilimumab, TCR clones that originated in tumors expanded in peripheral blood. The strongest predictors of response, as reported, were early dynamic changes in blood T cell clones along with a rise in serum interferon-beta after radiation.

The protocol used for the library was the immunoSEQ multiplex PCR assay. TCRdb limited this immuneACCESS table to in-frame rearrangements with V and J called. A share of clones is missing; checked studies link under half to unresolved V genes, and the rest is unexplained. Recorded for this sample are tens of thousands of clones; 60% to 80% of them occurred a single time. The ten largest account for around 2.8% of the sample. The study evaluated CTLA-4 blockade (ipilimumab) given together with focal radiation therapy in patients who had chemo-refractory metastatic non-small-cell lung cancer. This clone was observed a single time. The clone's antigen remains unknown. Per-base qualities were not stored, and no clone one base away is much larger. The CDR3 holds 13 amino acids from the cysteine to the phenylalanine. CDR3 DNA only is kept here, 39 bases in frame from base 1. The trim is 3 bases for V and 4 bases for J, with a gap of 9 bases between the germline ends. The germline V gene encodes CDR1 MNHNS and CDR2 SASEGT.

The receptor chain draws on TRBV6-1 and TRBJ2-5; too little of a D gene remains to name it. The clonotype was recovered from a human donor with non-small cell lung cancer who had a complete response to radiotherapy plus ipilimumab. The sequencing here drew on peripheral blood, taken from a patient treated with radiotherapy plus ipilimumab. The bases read TGTGCCAGCAGTGAGATTCAGCGAGAGACCCAGTACTTC. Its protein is CASSEIQRETQYF.